Detailed here is one T cell receptor (beta chain). The antigen is unknown. This sample stems from a study of T cell responses to AZD1222 COVID-19 vaccine. Study-level points and caveats: Among AZD1222 vaccinees, only six were seropositive at baseline. There were vaccine-associated CD4 TCRs across spike, dominant at 160-218 and 743-854. Clonal diversity may have been underestimated in mostly white British donors. Reports say nearly half of spike-specific TCRs go after unmutated variant regions.

Clones were sequenced by immunoSEQ multiplex PCR, and TCRdb holds only the in-frame ones, with some missing. The sample records more than 85,000 clones, 70% to 90% being singletons. This clonotype was obtained from an adult in good health. Material: peripheral blood, obtained on day 0 of AZD1222 vaccination.

The CDR3 loop is CSVEAALGETQYF. The CDR3 nucleotides are TGCAGCGTTGAGGCTGCACTCGGGGAGACCCAGTACTTC. The chain employs TRBV29-1 and TRBJ2-5; D is unresolved. Germline CDR1 is SQVTM and CDR2 is ANQGSEA. The CDR3 extends over 13 amino acids. The V gene lost 3 bases and the J gene lost 5 bases, with 13 bases spanning the gap.